The present T cell receptor beta chain was sequenced within a study of cytomegalovirus exposure and HLA in healthy donors. Whole-study findings and limits: Later analysis identified a missense DCLRE1C variant that was linked to TCR beta V- and J-gene trimming. A later analysis showed HLA-associated TCR beta chains outstripping equally common others in clonal expansion. An Asian-associated ancestry cluster reportedly showed fewer N-insertions than the roughly 600-donor mean in a later analysis. Evidence from a later analysis indicated that most CMV-associated TCR beta chains looked HLA-restricted.

This PCR relied on a set of 60 Vbeta primers and 13 Jbeta primers. The data were produced by immunoSEQ multiplex PCR, yet TCRdb's version contains in-frame clones alone and is incomplete. Of some 120,000 clones in the sample, roughly 80% were seen once. Losses at the gene ends were 8 bases for V and 4 bases for J; bases not matched to a gene: 5. The CDR3 sequence is 13 residues long. CDR1 and CDR2 (germline): ENHRY, SYGVKD. A remark on this clone: What it recognizes is unknown.

The receptor was derived from a man in his fifties in good health and CMV-seronegative. Sequencing was performed on PBMCs. The rearrangement joins TRBV10-3 to TRBJ1-5; 7 positions agree with TRBD1. The CDR3 is CAIPGQRNQPQHF. Here the CDR3 DNA reads TGTGCCATCCCGGGACAGCGGAATCAGCCCCAGCATTTT.